This T cell receptor (beta chain) was observed in a study of cytomegalovirus exposure and HLA in healthy donors. Study as a whole: Researchers previously reported finding fewer than 140 million unique TCR beta sequences from about 170 million T cells.

As regards this clone: Its antigen is still unknown.

The PCR employed 60 Vbeta primers together with 13 Jbeta primers. TCRdb's table, derived via immunoSEQ multiplex PCR, lists solely in-frame clones and lacks some. The sample shows roughly 100,000 clones, less than 85% of them seen only once. General study points: Several of the most significant clusters appeared, in a later analysis, to be linked to common viral pathogens. As immune exposure information, only CMV serostatus was available. TCR beta chains numbering more than 150 were designated cytomegalovirus-associated.

Germline CDR1 reads ENHRY; CDR2 reads SYGVKD. The CDR3 extends over 13 amino acids. The V end lost 11 bases, the J end lost 1 base, and 14 bases lay between the germline ends. V and J are TRBV10-3 and TRBJ1-1; D ambiguous. This TCR was sampled from a man in his forties in good health and CMV-seropositive. The sample was PBMCs. This CDR3 reads CAARRAPNTEAFF. As DNA, the CDR3 is TGTGCCGCCCGGAGGGCACCGAACACTGAAGCTTTCTTT.